These T cell receptor beta chains were read from a single sample in a study of OX40 agonist ivuxolimab in advanced cancers. Sequenced by immunoSEQ multiplex PCR; TCRdb stores in-frame clones only, minus some. The sample lists some 97,000 clones; around 93% were seen once. The specimen was CD4+ or CD8+ T cells sorted from blood, collected in a trial of the OX40 agonist ivuxolimab. The origin of the receptors is an adult with an advanced solid tumor such as melanoma, head and neck, liver or kidney cancer. The CDR3 runs from the conserved cysteine through the conserved F or W. Fields, in order: J gene, D gene, clone size, V gene, CDR3 DNA, CDR3 protein. A D gene is named only where the DNA matches it firmly. The listing skips clone size in some rows; elsewhere it reads once, few, many or a size class.

TRBJ2-3 - - TRBV7-2 TGTGCCAGCAGCTTAGCGGGATGGGGGACTCCGAAACACTATAGCACAGATACGCAGTATTTT CASSLAGWGTPKHYSTDTQYF
TRBJ1-1 - - TRBV14 TGTGCCAGCAGCCAACGGGCCGTGAGGGACACTGAAGCTTTCTTT CASSQRAVRDTEAFF
TRBJ1-1 - - TRBV6-1 TGTGCCAGCAGTGAGGCCGAAGCTTTCTTT CASSEAEAFF
TRBJ2-7 - once TRBV6-6 TGTGCCAGCAGCCTCGGACTCGCGGTTCTTAGTTCCGAGCAGTACTTC CASSLGLAVLSSEQYF
TRBJ2-5 TRBD1 - TRBV5-8 TGTGCCAGCAGCCGTGGACAGGGGGTATACCAAGAGACCCAGTACTTC CASSRGQGVYQETQYF
TRBJ1-3 - - TRBV7-2 TGTGCCAGCAGCTTGATCTCTGGAAACACCATATATTTT CASSLISGNTIYF
TRBJ2-7 TRBD1 - TRBV10-3 TGTGCCATCAGTGGGACAGGATTCGCCTACGAGCAGTACTTC CAISGTGFAYEQYF
TRBJ2-7 TRBD2 - TRBV5-1 TGCGCCAGCAGCTTGGAGGGACTAGAGTCGGGGGAGCAGTACTTC CASSLEGLESGEQYF
TRBJ1-2 - - TRBV28 TGTGCCAGCAGTTTAGCTGCAGAGGGCTATGGCTACACCTTC CASSLAAEGYGYTF
TRBJ1-3 TRBD1 - TRBV7-2 TGTGCCAGCAGCTTAGTATGGGACAGGCCCAGCTCTGGAAACACCATATATTTT CASSLVWDRPSSGNTIYF
TRBJ2-1 TRBD2 - TRBV9 TGTGCCAGCAGTGTCATAGGACTAGCGGGTTCGCGTGAGCAGTTCTTC CASSVIGLAGSREQFF
TRBJ1-5 - - TRBV27 TGTGCCAGCAGTTTAGACAGCCATCAGCCCCAGCATTTT CASSLDSHQPQHF
TRBJ2-1 TRBD2 - TRBV7-2 TGTGCCAGCAGCGAGCAAGCGGGAGTTAGCTACAATGAGCAGTTCTTC CASSEQAGVSYNEQFF
TRBJ2-5 - few TRBV21-1 TGTGCCAGCAGCAAAGGGAAGTGTTTGGGGGGCCAAGAGACCCAGTACTTC CASSKGKCLGGQETQYF
TRBJ2-1 TRBD2 - TRBV7-3 TGTGCCAGCAGCTTAAGGGCCGGGACTAGCGGGACTAGTGAGCAGTTCTTC CASSLRAGTSGTSEQFF
TRBJ2-2 - - TRBV5-4 TGTGCCAGCAGCTTAGTTGGGGGCGTTAGCACCGGGGAGCTGTTTTTT CASSLVGGVSTGELFF
TRBJ2-5 - - TRBV10-3 TGTGCCATCAGTTTCGGGATCCAAGAGACCCAGTACTTC CAISFGIQETQYF
TRBJ2-3 TRBD2 - TRBV5-1 TGCGCCAGCAGCTCCCTGAGCGGGAGCAGGTCAGATACGCAGTATTTT CASSSLSGSRSDTQYF
TRBJ1-3 - - TRBV27 TGTGCCAGCAGTCCCCAACAGGGAACGGGAAACACCATATATTTT CASSPQQGTGNTIYF
TRBJ2-7 TRBD1 - TRBV5-1 TGCGCCAGCAGCTTGGCAGGGGGCATTTACGAGCAGTACTTC CASSLAGGIYEQYF
TRBJ2-2 TRBD2 once TRBV29-1 TGCAGCGTTATAGCGGGGGCGCGTACCGGGGAGCTGTTTTTT CSVIAGARTGELFF
TRBJ2-2 - - TRBV5-1 TGCGCCAGCAGCTATATGACCCAGAACACCGGGGAGCTGTTTTTT CASSYMTQNTGELFF
TRBJ2-7 - - TRBV10-1 TGCGCCAGCACTCGGGACGAGCAGTACTTC CASTRDEQYF
TRBJ2-7 TRBD2 - TRBV11-3 TGTGCCAGCAGTACCGGGACTAGCGGGAAGAGCTCCTACGAGCAGTACTTC CASSTGTSGKSSYEQYF
TRBJ2-5 - - TRBV5-1 TGCGCCAGCAGCTTGGAGGGCACAAACTCCCAGGAGACCCAGTACTTC CASSLEGTNSQETQYF
TRBJ2-7 - - TRBV5-1 TGCGCCAGCAGCTACTACGGCTACGAGCAGTACTTC CASSYYGYEQYF
TRBJ2-7 - - TRBV20-1 TGCAGTGCCACTAGCAACTACGAGCAGTACTTC CSATSNYEQYF
TRBJ2-1 TRBD1 - TRBV2 TGTGCCAGCAGTGAAGGGGACAGGGTCAATGAGCAGTTCTTC CASSEGDRVNEQFF
TRBJ1-3 - few TRBV5-8 TGTGCCAGCAGCTTTGACAACACCATATATTTT CASSFDNTIYF
TRBJ2-1 - - TRBV29-1 TGCAGCGTTGCTGGGGGGAAGAGCTCCTACAATGAGCAGTTCTTC CSVAGGKSSYNEQFF
TRBJ1-4 - - TRBV4-3 TGCGCCAGCAGCCAGGAGATACAGGCCCCTGAGGAAAAACTGTTTTTT CASSQEIQAPEEKLFF
TRBJ1-3 - - TRBV5-6 TGTGCCAGCAGCTTGGGGCAGGGGAGGAACACCATATATTTT CASSLGQGRNTIYF
TRBJ2-1 TRBD2 - TRBV11-2 TGTGCCAGCAGCTTCCTAGCGGGAGGCACCCAAAGCTCCTACAATGAGCAGTTCTTC CASSFLAGGTQSSYNEQFF
TRBJ1-2 - - TRBV5-1 TGCGCCAGCAGCTCCCCGGGACTAATCTATGGCTACACCTTC CASSSPGLIYGYTF
TRBJ1-4 TRBD1 - TRBV7-2 TGTGCCAGCAGCTTAGGAGACAGGGATCTGGAAAAACTGTTTTTT CASSLGDRDLEKLFF
TRBJ1-1 - once TRBV7-8 TGTGCCAGCAGCTTGGTGCAGGGAAACACTGAAGCTTTCTTT CASSLVQGNTEAFF
TRBJ2-1 TRBD1 - TRBV6-4 TGTGCCAGCAGTCGAACAGGGGGAGAATTCAATGAGCAGTTCTTC CASSRTGGEFNEQFF